This TCR beta chain is drawn from a study of blood T cell repertoires in COVID-19. Whole-study context: The origin of the acute and convalescent COVID-19 samples was the United States, Italy and Spain. Sample material is recorded as cDNA or gDNA derived from T cells, B-cell-depleted T cells, or PBMCs.

Trimming took off 6 bases at V and 9 bases at J, with 18 bases between the two ends. Germline V gene sequence: CDR1 MNHEY, CDR2 SVGAGI. The CDR3 has 14 amino acids. In the study's own analysis: Using reference gene primer amplification, nucleated cell counts were estimated. Generated by immunoSEQ multiplex PCR, the TCRdb table keeps only in-frame clones and is missing some. V and J calls and clone size are as listed in that table; D and trimming were resolved from the DNA. In the table there are approximately 270,000 clones, roughly 90% of which are singletons. This receptor was obtained from a man aged 50 to 60 with acute or convalescent COVID-19. Sequenced material: peripheral blood. This sequence joins TRBV6-5 and TRBJ1-5; no reliable D call. In nucleotides, the CDR3 is TGTGCCAGCAGCCGAAGGGAGGGCGAGGGGCCCCAGCATTTT. Amino acids: CASSRREGEGPQHF.